The source of this TCR beta chain is a study of T and B cells in COVID-19 patients. V lost 6 bases and J lost 7, with 19 bases in between. Germline loops: CDR1 SGHTA, CDR2 FQGNSA. The CDR3 has 15 amino acids. Each TRB amplification used roughly 250-550 ng of genomic DNA from blood. General study points: Blood from mildly ill patients while symptomatic, and early samples from severe cases, were scarce. There were 2,331 TCR clusters exclusive to the recovered cohort, a few dozen with low generation probability.

Multiplex PCR with BIOMED2 TRB-A/B primer pools amplified TRB rearrangements. One entry per CDR3 protein results from TCRdb running MiXCR on the multiplex PCR reads. The sample has over 15,000 distinct CDR3 sequences; under 30% are singletons. For this clonotype: Its specificity is unknown.

The receptor was derived from a human donor who had recovered from COVID-19. The sequencing sample was made of blood. The V call is TRBV7-2, the J call TRBJ1-5; D remains unclear. For the CDR3, the DNA is TGTGCCAGCAGTTTCCGCTACGACGGAGAACAGCCCCAGCATTTT. Protein: CASSFRYDGEQPQHF.